One sample yielded the 8 T cell receptor beta chains listed below, sequenced in a study of T cells in Graves' hyperthyroidism and ophthalmopathy. The investigators amplified TCR beta CDR3 regions from RNA transcripts. The HTBI primer set drove a first-round RT-PCR of the TCR CDR3. TCRdb reprocessed the multiplex PCR reads with MiXCR, giving one entry per CDR3 protein. The sample has around 760,000 distinct CDR3 sequences, approximately 36% seen once. The sequenced material came from blood. All receptors derive from a woman aged 40 to 50 with Graves' hyperthyroidism.

Regarding this clonotype: One end of the junction does not line up with germline, which may come from a read error. The rearrangement links TRBV7-3 to TRBJ2-2; weak D call: TRBD2 (6 bases). This CDR3 has 12 residues. CDR1 and CDR2 from the germline V gene are SGHTA and FQGTGA. CDR3 region: CASSLAPGGLFF. As DNA, the CDR3 is TGTGCCAGCAGCTTAGCTCCCGGGGGGCTGTTTTTT.

This rearrangement joins TRBV20-1 to TRBJ2-7; 10 bases are a match to TRBD1. CDR1 is DFQATT and CDR2 is SNEGSKA in the germline V gene (reference sequence). The CDR3 is 14 amino acids. V trimming: 3 bases; J trimming: 7 bases; junction bases outside the gene matches: 9. The CDR3 DNA reads TGCAGTGCTAGTCAGGGACAGGGGCGGCATGAGCAGTACTTC. It translates to CSASQGQGRHEQYF.

V and J are TRBV2 and TRBJ1-2; weak D call: TRBD1 (5 bases). The CDR3 is 14 amino acids. Germline CDR1 and CDR2: SNHLY and FYNNEI. Deletions cut 8 bases from V and 4 bases from J, with 17 bases between. This CDR3 reads CASVNERQTYGYTF. The DNA of the CDR3 is TGTGCCAGCGTTAATGAACGACAGACCTATGGCTACACCTTC.

This clonotype was seen a single time. The rearrangement joins TRBV10-1 to TRBJ2-7, with D tentatively TRBD1 or TRBD2 (5 bases each). Gene TRBJ2-1 matches the end of the DNA better, so the J call may be wrong. The CDR3 consists of 15 residues. CDR1 is WNHNN, CDR2 SYGVQD, per germline (reference sequence). The CDR3 nucleotides are TGCGCCAGCAGTGAACAGACGGGACGCTACAATGAGCAGTTCTTC. Protein sequence: CASSEQTGRYNEQFF.

This clonotype was detected many times. The chain joins TRBV19 to TRBJ1-5; D unresolved. Germline CDR1 reads LNHDA; CDR2 reads SQIVND (reference sequence). The CDR3 loop spans 14 amino acids. V was trimmed by 4 bases and J by 3 bases, leaving 10 bases between them. CDR3 DNA sequence: TGTGCCAGTAGTAAGAGGGCATACAATCAGCCCCAGCATTTT. Protein product: CASSKRAYNQPQHF.

The table lists this clonotype with a few counts. The junction and the germline gene differ at one end; a read error may be behind it. This chain uses TRBV6-5 with TRBJ1-2, with 7 bases matching TRBD1. Germline V CDR1 and CDR2: MNHEY, SVGAGI. The CDR3 consists of 13 residues. As DNA, the CDR3 is TGTGCCAGCAGACAACCACCCGGACAGGCGACTTTCTTC. Translated: CASRQPPGQATFF.

V gene TRBV4-1 combines with J gene TRBJ1-2; tentatively, D is TRBD1 (6 bases). Trimming shortened V by 1 base and J by 7 bases, and 16 bases separated the two germline ends. The CDR3 contains 15 residues. Looked up from germline, CDR1 is MGHRA and CDR2 is YSYEKL. CDR3 region: CASSQALSGERGYTF. The CDR3 bases are TGCGCCAGCAGCCAAGCCCTCTCAGGGGAACGTGGCTACACCTTC.

There are many counts of this clonotype. The V and J genes are TRBV10-3 and TRBJ1-4; D is possibly TRBD1 (5 bases). The CDR3 totals 14 residues. The germline V and J ends were trimmed by 5 bases and 3 bases, with 10 bases remaining between them. Germline V gene lookup returns CDR1 ENHRY and CDR2 SYGVKD. The CDR3 loop reads CAISSGGSNEKLFF. CDR3 bases: TGTGCCATCAGTAGCGGGGGGTCTAATGAAAAACTGTTTTTT.